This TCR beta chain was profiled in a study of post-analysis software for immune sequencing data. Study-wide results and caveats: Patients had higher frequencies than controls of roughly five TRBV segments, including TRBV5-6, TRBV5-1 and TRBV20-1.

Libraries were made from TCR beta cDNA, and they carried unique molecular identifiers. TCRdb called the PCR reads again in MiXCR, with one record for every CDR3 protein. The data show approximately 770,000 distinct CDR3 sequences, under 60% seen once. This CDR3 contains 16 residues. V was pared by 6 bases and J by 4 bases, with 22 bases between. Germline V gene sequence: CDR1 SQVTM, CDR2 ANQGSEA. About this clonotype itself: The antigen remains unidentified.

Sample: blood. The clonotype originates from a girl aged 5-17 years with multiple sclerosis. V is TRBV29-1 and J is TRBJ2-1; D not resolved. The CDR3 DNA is TGCAGCGTCAGGCGGTCATTGCAGGACCAGTACAATGAGCAGTTCTTC. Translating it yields CSVRRSLQDQYNEQFF.